The 18 T cell receptor beta chains presented below share a single source sample, sequenced in a study of persistence of HIV-infected CD4 T cells. The stimulus was lysate of CMV-infected fibroblasts, about 11 ug/mL. CD40L-negative CD69-negative CD45RO-high memory CD4+ T cells were sorted as populations depleted of antigen-responding cells. This was the immunoSEQ version 4 assay in survey mode. TCRdb keeps only in-frame clones here, not all; method: immunoSEQ multiplex PCR. The table records tens of thousands of clones, around 72% of them present only once. No antigens are known for them. The sample in question was CD4+ T cells sorted from PBMCs after roughly 19-hour stimulation, obtained from a patient who received antiretroviral therapy. All receptors come from an adult man with HIV who was CMV-seropositive.

The chain employs TRBV27 and TRBJ2-7; 8 bases are a match to TRBD1. This CDR3 spans 14 amino acids. Germline V lookup: CDR1 MNHEY, CDR2 SMNVEV (reference sequence). Germline trimming cut 6 bases from V and 6 bases from J; bases unmatched to any gene: 10. The chain's CDR3 is CASRLDRASGEQYF. The CDR3 DNA is TGTGCCAGCAGATTGGACAGGGCTTCAGGCGAGCAGTACTTC.

V usage is TRBV9 and J usage is TRBJ1-6; D not resolved. Germline lookup yields CDR1 SGDLS and CDR2 YYNGEE. Deletions cut 4 bases from V and 0 bases from J, with 11 bases between. The CDR3 is made up of 16 amino acids. The CDR3 spells CASSLHASSYNSPLHF. CDR3 nucleotides: TGTGCCAGCAGCCTTCACGCCAGCTCCTATAATTCACCCCTCCACTTT.

The V call is TRBV2, the J call TRBJ2-3; possibly TRBD1 for D (6 bases). The CDR3 loop spans 15 amino acids. V shed 2 bases and J shed 3 bases, with 12 bases lying between them. The germline V gene has CDR1 SNHLY and CDR2 FYNNEI. The CDR3 is CASSERGRGTDTQYF. The CDR3 DNA is TGTGCCAGCAGTGAAAGGGGCAGGGGTACAGATACGCAGTATTTT.

In this sample, this clone turned up a few times. CDR3 nucleotides: TGTGCCAGCAGCTTAAGGGTAGAAGCTTTCTTT. Its translation is CASSLRVEAFF. The chain links TRBV5-6 to TRBJ1-1; D gene unclear. The CDR3 covers 11 residues. CDR1 is SGHDT and CDR2 is YYEEEE in the germline V gene. V lost 2 bases, J lost 8 bases, and 7 bases lay in between.

The rearrangement joins TRBV19 to TRBJ1-1; D gene uncertain. V lost 5 bases, J lost 2 bases, and 9 bases lay in between. This CDR3 is 13 amino acids long. Germline loops: CDR1 LNHDA, CDR2 SQIVND (reference sequence). This chain's CDR3 is CASSAHYNTEAFF. As DNA, the CDR3 is TGTGCCAGTAGTGCCCACTACAACACTGAAGCTTTCTTT.

The chain uses TRBV14 and TRBJ2-7, with 7 bases that match TRBD2. V dropped 4 bases and J dropped 3; count of bases not matched to a gene: 9. CDR3 size: 15 residues. Germline loops: CDR1 SGHDN, CDR2 FVKESK. Written as DNA, the CDR3 is TGTGCCAGCAGCCCGTCCTTGGCGGGAGTCTACGAGCAGTACTTC. This translates into CASSPSLAGVYEQYF.

The CDR3 loop is CASSQTGPRTQYF. The CDR3 DNA is TGTGCCAGCAGCCAAACAGGTCCGAGGACCCAGTACTTC. The rearrangement links TRBV5-6 to TRBJ2-5, with D maybe TRBD1 (5 bases). The ends were cut back, 4 bases at V and 7 bases at J, with 14 bases in the middle. Germline CDR1 is SGHDT and CDR2 is YYEEEE. The CDR3 is 13 amino acids.

The chain joins TRBV6-1 to TRBJ2-7; D gene ambiguous. With 0 bases removed from V and 2 bases from J, the gap between germline ends came to 17 bases. CDR3 length: 17 amino acids. Germline V gene sequence: CDR1 MNHNS, CDR2 SASEGT. The CDR3 spells CASSEAVWGHSTYEQYF. The CDR3, as DNA: TGTGCCAGCAGTGAAGCCGTGTGGGGTCATTCAACCTACGAGCAGTACTTC.

The chain uses TRBV4-1 and TRBJ1-4, with D tentatively TRBD1 (6 bases). CDR1 MGHRA and CDR2 YSYEKL come from the germline V gene. Trimming cost V 0 bases and J 8 bases, with 13 bases left between them. This CDR3 is 15 amino acids long. CDR3 sequence (DNA): TGCGCCAGCAGCCAAGAGGGGGCATTAGGGGAAAAACTGTTTTTT. Translation: CASSQEGALGEKLFF.

Turning to this clone: A read error may produce the germline difference seen at one junction end. The genes are TRBV6-2 or TRBV6-3 and TRBJ2-1; the D is unclear. Germline V gene sequence: CDR1 MNHEY, CDR2 SVGEGT. This CDR3 comprises 15 residues. In nucleotides, the CDR3 is TGTGCCAGCAGTTACAGTGAGACCTCCTACCATGAGCAGTTCTTC. It translates to CASSYSETSYHEQFF.

The chain carries TRBV18 and TRBJ1-4; D unresolved. This CDR3 contains 13 residues. The V and J ends lost 3 bases and 10 bases respectively, with 12 bases between them. Germline CDR1 KGHSH, CDR2 LQKENI. The CDR3 coding sequence is TGTGCCAGCTCACCGGCGGGATTGGGAAAACTGTTTTTT. This translates into CASSPAGLGKLFF.

This clone was counted once. The same CDR3 is also encoded by other DNA sequences in this sample. The chain uses TRBV18 and TRBJ1-5; unclear D gene. This CDR3 is 13 amino acids long. V lost 3 bases, J lost 2 bases, and 5 bases lay in between. Germline V gene data show CDR1 as KGHSH and CDR2 as LQKENI. CDR3 in DNA: TGTGCCAGCTCACCCCAGGGCAATCAGCCCCAGCATTTT. Its protein is CASSPQGNQPQHF.

V gene TRBV29-1 combines with J gene TRBJ1-1; the match to TRBD1 covers 7 bases. The CDR3 sequence is 14 residues long. V gave up 3 bases and J gave up 0 bases; unmatched junction bases: 4. Looked up from germline, CDR1 is SQVTM and CDR2 is ANQGSEA. The CDR3 bases are TGCAGCGTTGAGACCCAGGGGGTGAACACTGAAGCTTTCTTT. Translation gives CSVETQGVNTEAFF.

The gene calls are TRBV3-1 (or the pseudogene TRBV3-2) and TRBJ2-3, with 7 bases fitting TRBD2. The ends lost 3 bases at V and 7 bases at J; junction bases unmatched: 7. Germline V CDR1 and CDR2: LGHDT, YNNKEL (reference sequence). The length of the CDR3 is 14 residues. CDR3 coding DNA: TGTGCCAGCAGCCAGGGAAGACTAGCACATACGCAGTATTTT. This gives the protein CASSQGRLAHTQYF.

The chain has TRBV28 and TRBJ1-6, with 7 bases fitting TRBD1. J lost 7 bases, V lost 6 bases, and 15 bases had no gene match. This CDR3 has 17 residues. Per germline, CDR1 MDHEN and CDR2 SYDVKM. The CDR3 coding sequence is TGTGCCAGCAGGCTGACAGGGAAATTGAAGGGCAATTCACCCCTCCACTTT. This codes for CASRLTGKLKGNSPLHF. The full variable domain, completed using reference TRBV28 and TRBJ1-6, is DVKVTQSSRYLVKRTGEKVFLECVQDMDHENMFWYRQDPGLGLRLIYFSYDVKMKEKGDIPEGYSVSREKKERFSLILESASTNQTSMYLCASRLTGKLKGNSPLHFGNGTRLTVT.

The chain joins TRBV18 to TRBJ2-7; D unresolved. Germline CDR1 and CDR2: KGHSH and LQKENI. With 1 base removed from V and 0 bases from J, the gap between germline ends came to 16 bases. The CDR3 sequence is 17 residues long. The CDR3: CASSPLGLSGTSYEQYF. DNA for the CDR3: TGTGCCAGCTCACCACTCGGCCTTTCGGGTACCTCCTACGAGCAGTACTTC.

The chain joins TRBV9 to TRBJ1-1, with no clear D. This CDR3 region has 14 residues. V was cut by 6 bases and J by 4 bases, with 16 bases left in between. Germline V gives CDR1 SGDLS, CDR2 YYNGEE. The CDR3 nucleotides read TGTGCCAGCACCGACGACTTTGACGGCACTGAAGCTTTCTTT. Its protein product is CASTDDFDGTEAFF.

The chain combines TRBV7-2 with TRBJ1-1; 8 bases agree with TRBD1. The CDR3 is 15 residues long. Germline assignment: CDR1 SGHTA and CDR2 FQGNSA. J gave up 0 bases and V 5 bases, and 5 bases lay outside the gene matches. The CDR3 spells CASSKRQGLNTEAFF. Here the CDR3 DNA reads TGTGCCAGCAGCAAAAGACAGGGGCTGAACACTGAAGCTTTCTTT.